Each of the 15 T cell receptor beta chains below was sequenced from the same sample in a study of T cell repertoires in cytomegalovirus infection. Their cognate antigens are unknown. MiXCR, run by TCRdb on the reads, gives a single entry per CDR3 protein. The repertoire includes fewer than 850,000 distinct CDR3 sequences, under 35% of them detected once, and about an eighth sits in the top ten. The starting material was cultured CD8+ T cells from PBMCs, obtained from culture after CMV antigen stimulation. Source of these receptors: a human donor in good health (CMV status not recorded). Some clones in this sample may be carry-over from other donors' samples.

Only a few counts were recorded for this clonotype. The V call is TRBV14, the J call TRBJ2-5; tentative D call: TRBD1 (6 bases). V gave up 1 base and J gave up 5 bases, with 14 bases separating them. The CDR3 has 15 residues. The germline CDR1 and CDR2 sequences are SGHDN and FVKESK. The CDR3 protein is CASSQAPGVGETQYF. In DNA form, the CDR3 reads TGTGCCAGCAGCCAAGCCCCAGGGGTTGGTGAGACCCAGTACTTC.

This clonotype was counted only a few times. The chain combines TRBV4-1 with TRBJ1-1; no clear D gene. V was pared by 3 bases and J by 5 bases, with 13 bases between. CDR3 length: 14 residues. The V gene's germline CDR1 is MGHRA and CDR2 YSYEKL. The CDR3 here is CASSHGTVSTEAFF. As DNA, the CDR3 is TGCGCCAGCAGCCATGGTACGGTCAGTACTGAAGCTTTCTTT.

The chain combines TRBV7-6 with TRBJ1-2; D possibly corresponds to TRBD1 (5 bases). This CDR3 region has 16 residues. Germline values: CDR1 SGHVS, CDR2 FNYEAQ. The V and J ends lost 5 bases and 4 bases respectively, with 20 bases between them. In DNA, the CDR3 is TGTGCCAGCAGCCCGGCCGGGGGGGGTAGTATCTATGGCTACACCTTC. Its protein is CASSPAGGGSIYGYTF.

This chain links TRBV12-3 or TRBV12-4 with TRBJ2-5, with D possibly matching TRBD2 (5 bases). The CDR3 has 15 residues. V lost 6 bases to trimming and J lost 0 bases, with 14 bases between them. CDR3 DNA: TGTGCCAGCAGCACGCAGCGGATTTACCAAGAGACCCAGTACTTC. Residues: CASSTQRIYQETQYF.

The rearrangement links TRBV5-4 to TRBJ2-3, with 13 bases matching TRBD2. Germline assignment: CDR1 SGHNT and CDR2 YYREEE (reference sequence). After removal of 3 bases from V and 5 bases from J, the junction contained 6 bases not matched to a gene. This CDR3 contains 16 residues. The DNA for the CDR3 is TGTGCCAGCAGCTCAGGGACTAGCGGGGTGGGAGATACGCAGTATTTT. Its protein product is CASSSGTSGVGDTQYF.

This chain links TRBV7-9 with TRBJ2-3, with D possibly matching TRBD1 (5 bases). Germline V gene lookup returns CDR1 SEHNR and CDR2 FQNEAQ (reference sequence). The V end lost 4 bases, the J end lost 0 bases, and 17 bases lay between the germline ends. The CDR3 length is 17 residues. The CDR3 nucleotides are TGTGCCAGCAGCTCCCCCCCGAAAGGGGTCAGCACAGATACGCAGTATTTT. Amino acid sequence: CASSSPPKGVSTDTQYF.

CDR3 nucleotide sequence: TGTGCCAGCAGTGGCCCCAGATTACAGGGCAGCTCCTACAATGAGCAGTTCTTC. It codes for CASSGPRLQGSSYNEQFF. The chain recombines TRBV2 with TRBJ2-1; perhaps TRBD1 as D (6 bases). V was trimmed by 4 bases and J by 0 bases, leaving 19 bases between them. The CDR3 totals 18 residues. Per the germline V gene, CDR1 is SNHLY and CDR2 is FYNNEI.

The rearrangement joins TRBV7-9 to TRBJ2-1; D call uncertain. The CDR3 is 16 amino acids. The V gene lost 1 base and the J gene lost 2 bases, with 12 bases spanning the gap. The germline V gene encodes CDR1 SEHNR and CDR2 FQNEAQ (reference sequence). The CDR3: CASSLGIGSPYNEQFF. The CDR3 DNA follows: TGTGCCAGCAGCTTAGGGATCGGATCGCCCTACAATGAGCAGTTCTTC.

This chain links TRBV4-1 with TRBJ2-2; 8 positions agree with TRBD2. Germline V lookup: CDR1 MGHRA, CDR2 YSYEKL. The CDR3 covers 18 residues. Losses at the gene ends were 0 bases for V and 4 bases for J; bases not matched to a gene: 10. For the CDR3, the DNA is TGCGCCAGCAGCCAAGATTGGCGGGGGGAAATTAGCACCGGGGAGCTGTTTTTT. Its protein product is CASSQDWRGEISTGELFF.

V usage is TRBV7-9 and J usage is TRBJ2-7; unclear D gene. V was clipped by 5 bases and J by 7 bases, with 9 bases between them. CDR1 and CDR2 (germline): SEHNR, FQNEAQ (reference sequence). This CDR3 comprises 11 residues. DNA of the CDR3: TGTGCCAGCAGCATCAGTAGGGAGCAGTACTTC. It yields the protein CASSISREQYF.

This clonotype has a handful of counts. The chain recombines TRBV10-3 with TRBJ2-5; 10 bases are shared with TRBD2. The junction had 6 bases not matched to a gene; V was cut back by 3 bases and J by 2 bases. Per germline, CDR1 ENHRY and CDR2 SYGVKD. The CDR3 consists of 16 residues. As DNA, the CDR3 is TGTGCCATCAGTGATAATAGCGGGGGGACGCAAGAGACCCAGTACTTC. Translated: CAISDNSGGTQETQYF.

This clonotype has more than one count but fewer than ten. The chain links TRBV6-2 or TRBV6-3 to TRBJ2-7, with 10 bases fitting TRBD2. The CDR3 extends over 15 amino acids. Trimming cost V 5 bases and J 3 bases; bases outside gene matches: 7. From germline, CDR1 is MNHEY and CDR2 SVGEGT. CDR3 nucleotides: TGTGCCAGCAGTCGTACTAGCGGGGTCCGCTACGAGCAGTACGTC. Its translation is CASSRTSGVRYEQYV.

This chain connects TRBV7-9 to TRBJ2-3; 7 bases fit TRBD1. V lost 1 base and J lost 1; bases outside the gene matches: 5. The germline V gene encodes CDR1 SEHNR and CDR2 FQNEAQ (reference sequence). This CDR3 has 16 amino acids. The CDR3 region is CASSLETGSRTDTQYF. Here the CDR3 DNA reads TGTGCCAGCAGCTTAGAGACAGGGTCTCGCACAGATACGCAGTATTTT.

J is TRBJ2-2 and V is TRBV2; TRBD2 matches at 14 bases. This CDR3 spans 16 amino acids. The germline V gene has CDR1 SNHLY and CDR2 FYNNEI. After removal of 6 bases from V and 5 bases from J, the junction contained 5 bases not matched to a gene. In nucleotides, the CDR3 is TGTGCCAGCAGGGGGGGACTAGCGGGGGAAACCGGGGAGCTGTTTTTT. The encoded protein is CASRGGLAGETGELFF.

This clonotype was recorded many times. This chain links TRBV7-9 with TRBJ2-5; 9 bases map to TRBD2. The V gene's germline CDR1 is SEHNR and CDR2 FQNEAQ (reference sequence). The CDR3 loop spans 17 amino acids. V lost 2 bases and J lost 1; bases outside the gene matches: 8. The CDR3 bases are TGTGCCAGCAGCTTACGTCGGCTAGCGGGGCTCCAAGAGACCCAGTACTTC. It encodes CASSLRRLAGLQETQYF.